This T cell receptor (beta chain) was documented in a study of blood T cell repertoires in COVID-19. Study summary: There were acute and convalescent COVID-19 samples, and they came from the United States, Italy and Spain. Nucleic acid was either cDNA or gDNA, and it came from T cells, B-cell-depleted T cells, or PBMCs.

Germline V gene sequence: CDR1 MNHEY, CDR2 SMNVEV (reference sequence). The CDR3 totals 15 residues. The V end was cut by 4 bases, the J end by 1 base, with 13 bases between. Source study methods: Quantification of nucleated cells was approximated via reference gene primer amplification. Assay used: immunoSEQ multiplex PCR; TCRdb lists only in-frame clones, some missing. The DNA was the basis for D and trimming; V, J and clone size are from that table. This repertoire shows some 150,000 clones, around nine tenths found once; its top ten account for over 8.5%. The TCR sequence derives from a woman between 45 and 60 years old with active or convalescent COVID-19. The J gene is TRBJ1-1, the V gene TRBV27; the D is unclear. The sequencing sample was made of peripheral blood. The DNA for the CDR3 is TGTGCCAGCAGTTGGAGCTTTGGTGGGAACACTGAAGCTTTCTTT. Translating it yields CASSWSFGGNTEAFF.